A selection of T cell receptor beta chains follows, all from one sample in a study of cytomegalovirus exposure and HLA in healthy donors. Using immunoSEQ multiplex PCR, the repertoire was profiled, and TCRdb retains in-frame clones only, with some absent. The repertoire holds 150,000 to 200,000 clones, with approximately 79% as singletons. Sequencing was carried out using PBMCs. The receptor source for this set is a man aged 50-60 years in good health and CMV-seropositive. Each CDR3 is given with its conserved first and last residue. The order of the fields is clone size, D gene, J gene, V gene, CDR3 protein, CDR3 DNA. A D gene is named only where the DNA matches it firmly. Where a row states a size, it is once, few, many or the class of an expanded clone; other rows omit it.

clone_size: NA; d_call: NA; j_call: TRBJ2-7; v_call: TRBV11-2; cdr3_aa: CASSLAQGLGYEQYF; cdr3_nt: TGTGCCAGCAGCTTAGCGCAGGGGCTCGGGTACGAGCAGTACTTC
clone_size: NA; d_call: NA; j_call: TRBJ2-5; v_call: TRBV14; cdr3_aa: CASSQEGTTIRETQYF; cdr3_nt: TGTGCCAGCAGCCAAGAGGGGACAACTATACGGGAGACCCAGTACTTC
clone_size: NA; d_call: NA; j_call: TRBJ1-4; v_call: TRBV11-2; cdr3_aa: CASSRTVAEKLFF; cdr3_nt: TGTGCCAGCAGCCGCACCGTGGCTGAAAAACTGTTTTTT
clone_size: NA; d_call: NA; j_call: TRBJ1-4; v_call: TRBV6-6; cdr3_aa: CASSLPGGTTNEKLFF; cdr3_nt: TGTGCCAGCAGTCTCCCTGGGGGGACAACTAATGAAAAACTGTTTTTT
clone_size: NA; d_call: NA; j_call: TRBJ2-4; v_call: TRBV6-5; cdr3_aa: CASSYLPVAKNIQYF; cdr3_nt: TGTGCCAGCAGTTACCTACCGGTAGCCAAAAACATTCAGTACTTC
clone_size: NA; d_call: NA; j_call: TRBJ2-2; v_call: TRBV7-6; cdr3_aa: CASRGTANTGELFF; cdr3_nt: TGTGCCAGCCGCGGGACTGCGAACACCGGGGAGCTGTTTTTT
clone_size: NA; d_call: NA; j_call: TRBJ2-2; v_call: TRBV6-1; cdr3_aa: CASSEAGLPGELFF; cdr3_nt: TGTGCCAGCAGTGAAGCGGGACTCCCCGGGGAGCTGTTTTTT
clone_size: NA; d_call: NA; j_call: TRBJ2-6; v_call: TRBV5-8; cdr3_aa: CASSWGLYSGANVLTF; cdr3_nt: TGTGCCAGCAGCTGGGGACTGTACTCTGGGGCCAACGTCCTGACTTTC
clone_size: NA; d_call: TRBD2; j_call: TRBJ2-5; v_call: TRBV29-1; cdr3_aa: CSVDLVAGTLHETQYF; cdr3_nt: TGCAGCGTTGATTTGGTAGCGGGGACTTTACACGAGACCCAGTACTTC
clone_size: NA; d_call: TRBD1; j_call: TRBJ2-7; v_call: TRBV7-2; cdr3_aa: CASSPRGTDSYEQYF; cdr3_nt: TGTGCCAGCAGCCCAAGAGGGACAGACTCCTACGAGCAGTACTTC
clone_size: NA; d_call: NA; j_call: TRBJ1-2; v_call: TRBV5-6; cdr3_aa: CASSLSLYGYTF; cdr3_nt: TGTGCCAGCAGCTTATCCCTATATGGCTACACCTTC
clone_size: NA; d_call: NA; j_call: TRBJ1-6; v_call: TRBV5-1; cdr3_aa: CASSLAGGDRPDSPLHF; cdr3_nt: TGCGCCAGCAGCTTGGCGGGGGGAGACAGGCCTGATTCACCCCTCCACTTT
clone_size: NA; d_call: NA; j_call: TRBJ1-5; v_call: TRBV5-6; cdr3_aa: CASSLGVGNQPQHF; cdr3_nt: TGTGCCAGCAGCTTAGGGGTGGGCAATCAGCCCCAGCATTTT
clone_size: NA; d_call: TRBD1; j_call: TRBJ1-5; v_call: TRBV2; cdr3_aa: CASTLNSYRGRDQPQHF; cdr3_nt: TGTGCCAGCACCCTCAACTCTTACAGGGGTCGGGATCAGCCCCAGCATTTT
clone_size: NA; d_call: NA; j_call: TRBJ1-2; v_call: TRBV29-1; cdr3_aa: CSVVVNLRYGYTF; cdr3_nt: TGCAGCGTTGTAGTGAATTTGCGATATGGCTACACCTTC
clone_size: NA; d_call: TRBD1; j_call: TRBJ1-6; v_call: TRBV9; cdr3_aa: CASSLLQGALSPLHF; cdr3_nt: TGTGCCAGCAGCCTGCTCCAGGGGGCACTGTCACCCCTCCACTTT
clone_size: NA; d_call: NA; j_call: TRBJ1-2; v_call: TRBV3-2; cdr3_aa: CAGSDGYTF; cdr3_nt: TGTGCCGGCTCCGATGGCTACACCTTC
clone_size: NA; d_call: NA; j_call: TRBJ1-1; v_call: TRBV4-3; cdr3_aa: CASSQDRETQAFF; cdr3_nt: TGCGCCAGCAGCCAAGATCGGGAGACCCAAGCTTTCTTT
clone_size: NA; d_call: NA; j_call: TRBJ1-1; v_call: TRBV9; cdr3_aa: CASSVLEGVNTEAFF; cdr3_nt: TGTGCCAGCAGCGTATTAGAGGGGGTCAACACTGAAGCTTTCTTT
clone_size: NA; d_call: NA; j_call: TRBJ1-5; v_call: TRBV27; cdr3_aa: CANRDQGLSNQPQHF; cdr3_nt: TGTGCCAACAGAGATCAGGGGCTCAGCAATCAGCCCCAGCATTTT
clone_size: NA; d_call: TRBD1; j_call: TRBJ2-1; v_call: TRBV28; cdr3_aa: CASSITGEGNEQFF; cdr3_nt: TGTGCCAGCAGTATAACAGGGGAAGGAAATGAGCAGTTCTTC
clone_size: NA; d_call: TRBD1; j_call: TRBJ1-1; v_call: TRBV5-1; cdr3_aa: CASSFPDRGNTEAFF; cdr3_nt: TGCGCCAGCAGCTTCCCGGACAGGGGCAACACTGAAGCTTTCTTT
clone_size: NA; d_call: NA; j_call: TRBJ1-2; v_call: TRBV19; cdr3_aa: CASSIQGINYGYTF; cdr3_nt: TGTGCCAGTAGTATACAGGGCATCAACTATGGCTACACCTTC
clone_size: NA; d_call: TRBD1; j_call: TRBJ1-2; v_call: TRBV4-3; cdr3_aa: CASSQEQGVYGYTF; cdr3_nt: TGCGCCAGCAGCCAGGAACAGGGGGTTTATGGCTACACCTTC
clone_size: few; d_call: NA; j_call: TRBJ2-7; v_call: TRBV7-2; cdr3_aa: CASSFLKQNFEQYF; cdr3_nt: TGTGCCAGCAGCTTCTTAAAACAGAATTTCGAGCAGTACTTC
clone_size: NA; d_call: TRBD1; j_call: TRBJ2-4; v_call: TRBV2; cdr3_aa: CASSDLRTGGASSIQYF; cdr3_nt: TGTGCCAGCAGTGATCTCAGGACAGGGGGCGCAAGTTCAATTCAGTACTTC
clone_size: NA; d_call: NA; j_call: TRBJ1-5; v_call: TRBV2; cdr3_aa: CASSDPMGSGAGNQPQHF; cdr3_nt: TGTGCCAGCAGTGATCCGATGGGGTCAGGGGCGGGCAATCAGCCCCAGCATTTT
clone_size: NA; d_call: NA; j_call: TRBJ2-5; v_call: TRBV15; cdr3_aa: CATSREWETQYF; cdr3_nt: TGTGCCACCAGCAGGGAGTGGGAGACCCAGTACTTC
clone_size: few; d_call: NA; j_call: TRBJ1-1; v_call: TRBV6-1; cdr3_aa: CASYIMNTEAFF; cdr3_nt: TGTGCCAGTTACATTATGAACACTGAAGCTTTCTTT
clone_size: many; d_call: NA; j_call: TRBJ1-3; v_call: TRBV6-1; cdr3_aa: CASSERVTNSGNTIYF; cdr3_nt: TGTGCCAGCAGTGAACGGGTGACCAACTCTGGAAACACCATATATTTT
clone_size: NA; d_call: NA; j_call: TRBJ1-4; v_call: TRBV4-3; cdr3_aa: CASSQDWPNEKLFF; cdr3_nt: TGCGCCAGCAGCCAAGATTGGCCGAATGAAAAACTGTTTTTT
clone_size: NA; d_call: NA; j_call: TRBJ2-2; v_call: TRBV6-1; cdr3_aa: CASSEISGYNTGELFF; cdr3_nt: TGTGCCAGCAGTGAAATCTCGGGATACAACACCGGGGAGCTGTTTTTT
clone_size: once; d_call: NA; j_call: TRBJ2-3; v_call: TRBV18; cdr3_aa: CASSPPLGPLTDTQYF; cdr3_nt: TGTGCCAGCTCACCACCGCTGGGCCCACTCACAGATACGCAGTATTTT
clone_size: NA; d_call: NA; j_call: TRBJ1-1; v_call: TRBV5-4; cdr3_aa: CASSLGGRQTNTEAFF; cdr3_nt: TGTGCCAGCAGCTTGGGGGGTCGACAGACGAACACTGAAGCTTTCTTT
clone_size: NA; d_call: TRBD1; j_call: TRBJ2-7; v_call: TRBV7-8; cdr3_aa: CASSFDRGRYEQYF; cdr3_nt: TGTGCCAGCAGCTTTGACAGGGGGCGATACGAGCAGTACTTC
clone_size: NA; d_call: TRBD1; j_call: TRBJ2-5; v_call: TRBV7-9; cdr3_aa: CASSSTEGAETQYF; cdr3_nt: TGTGCCAGCAGCTCTACCGAGGGGGCAGAGACCCAGTACTTC
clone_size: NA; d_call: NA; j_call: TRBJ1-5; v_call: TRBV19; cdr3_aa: CASSPLGRNSNQPQHF; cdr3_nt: TGTGCCAGTAGTCCCCTGGGGAGGAATAGCAATCAGCCCCAGCATTTT
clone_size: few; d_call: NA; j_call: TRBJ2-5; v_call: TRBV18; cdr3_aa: CASGGETQYF; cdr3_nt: TGTGCCAGCGGCGGGGAGACCCAGTACTTC